The 23 T cell receptor beta chains presented below share a single source sample, sequenced in a study of CD4 and CD8 cells across lung adenocarcinoma regions. TCRdb ran MiXCR on the PCR reads and lists one entry per CDR3 protein. This table holds 10,000 to 15,000 distinct CDR3 sequences, over 45% found once. The sequenced material came from CD8+ T cells from the margin of a lung tumor. The receptors derive from a male donor with lung adenocarcinoma. The CD4 and CD8 labels of this study may be unreliable.

The chain is built from TRBV27 and TRBJ2-5; possible D gene TRBD2, 6 bases. V dropped 8 bases and J dropped 4 bases, with 23 bases sitting between them. The germline CDR1 and CDR2 sequences are MNHEY and SMNVEV (reference sequence). This CDR3 has 16 residues. The DNA of the CDR3 is TGTGCCAGCGGGGGACGCGGGGCCCGTGGCCCAGAGACCCAGTACTTC. Encoded protein: CASGGRGARGPETQYF.

This clonotype was found many times. The chain uses TRBV7-2 and TRBJ2-1, with D unclear. The V and J ends lost 7 bases and 10 bases respectively, with 23 bases between them. CDR1 is SGHTA, CDR2 FQGNSA, per germline. The length of the CDR3 is 15 residues. This CDR3 reads CASTMALGPYYEQFF. The CDR3 coding sequence is TGTGCCAGCACCATGGCCCTCGGGCCCTACTACGAGCAGTTCTTC.

This clonotype was recorded at least ten times. The chain uses TRBV23-1 and TRBJ2-1; 7 nucleotides align to TRBD1. TRBV23-1 is an ORF; its function is uncertain. Losses at the gene ends were 3 bases for V and 6 bases for J; bases not matched to a gene: 11. The length of the CDR3 is 16 residues. The DNA for the CDR3 is TGCGCCAGCAGTCATATCAAAGACAGGGATGTCAATGAGCAGTTCTTC. Translation gives CASSHIKDRDVNEQFF.

On this clonotype: The junction and the germline gene differ at one end; a read error may be behind it. The chain combines TRBV4-1 with TRBJ2-3; D tentatively fits TRBD1 or TRBD2 (6 bases each). CDR1 is MGHRA and CDR2 is YSYEKL in the germline V gene. This CDR3 region has 15 residues. The CDR3 sequence is CGSGPEGGPKDTQYF. The CDR3 bases are TGCGGCAGCGGCCCGGAGGGGGGTCCCAAAGACACGCAGTACTTT.

This chain connects TRBV3-1 to TRBJ2-3; TRBD2 aligns across 13 bases. CDR1 and CDR2 from the germline V gene are LGHDT and YNNKEL (reference sequence). The CDR3 contains 16 residues. V trimming: 3 bases; J trimming: 4 bases; junction bases outside the gene matches: 4. The CDR3: CASSHRTSGSSDTQYF. CDR3 DNA sequence: TGTGCCAGCAGCCACCGGACTAGCGGGAGCTCAGATACGCAGTATTTT.

V gene TRBV11-2 combines with J gene TRBJ2-5; 8 bases align to TRBD2. The length of the CDR3 is 16 residues. CDR1 and CDR2 from the germline V gene are SGHAT and FQNNGV. V lost 5 bases and J lost 5; bases outside the gene matches: 13. CDR3 loop: CASSLSPGGGQETQYF. CDR3 bases: TGTGCCAGCAGCCTATCCCCCGGCGGGGGGCAGGAGACCCAGTACTTC.

In its sample, this clonotype ranks as large. The chain employs TRBV6-6 and TRBJ2-1; D call uncertain. The last part of the DNA fits TRBJ2-5 better; the J call may be wrong. The CDR3 contains 16 residues. Germline loops: CDR1 MNHNY, CDR2 SVGAGI (reference sequence). The chain's CDR3 is CASSYSLPNLGETQYF. CDR3 nucleotide sequence: TGTGCCAGCAGTTACTCGTTACCTAACCTTGGGGAGACCCAGTACTTC.

Regarding this clonotype: A much bigger clone sits one base away, suggesting this may be a read error. The CDR3 DNA is TGCGCCAGCAGTAACAGGAACATACAAGAGACCCAGTTCTTC. This encodes CASSNRNIQETQFF. The chain employs TRBV10-2 and TRBJ2-1, with D tentatively TRBD1 (5 bases). The germline V and J ends were trimmed by 5 bases and 13 bases, with 21 bases remaining between them. Germline assignment: CDR1 WSHSY and CDR2 SAAADI. This CDR3 has 14 amino acids.

As to this clonotype: The missing conserved phenylalanine or tryptophan at the end of this CDR3 makes a read error likely. This chain connects TRBV27 to TRBJ2-5; TRBD1 matches 8 bases. Germline V gene sequence: CDR1 MNHEY, CDR2 SMNVEV (reference sequence). V lost 2 bases to trimming and J lost 4 bases; unmatched junction nucleotides: 3. This CDR3 is 14 amino acids long. The CDR3: CASSLRRGPETQYL. The CDR3, as DNA: TGTGCCAGCAGTTTACGCAGGGGGCCAGAGACCCAGTACTTG.

There are a few counts of this clonotype. J is TRBJ1-3 and V is TRBV7-2, with D maybe TRBD1 (6 bases). CDR1 is SGHTA and CDR2 is FQGNSA in the germline V gene. This CDR3 is 19 amino acids long. V was pared by 7 bases and J by 0 bases, with 25 bases between. The CDR3 nucleotides are TGTGCCAGCACCCTCAGGGGAGGGATTATTAAAAGCTCTGGAAACACCATATATTTT. Protein sequence: CASTLRGGIIKSSGNTIYF. The variable domain in full, completed from reference TRBV7-2 and TRBJ1-3, reads GAGVSQSPSNKVTEKGKDVELRCDPISGHTALYWYRQSLGQGLEFLIYFQGNSAPDKSGLPSDRFSAERTGGSVSTLTIQRTQQEDSAVYLCASTLRGGIIKSSGNTIYFGEGSWLTVV.

The chain links TRBV7-2 to TRBJ2-4, with TRBD2 identical over 14 bases. Germline assignment: CDR1 SGHTA and CDR2 FQGNSA. The CDR3 totals 19 residues. J gave up 13 bases and V 7 bases, and 24 bases lay outside the gene matches. The CDR3 spells CASTNSSRLAGGAKDTQYF. CDR3 nucleotides: TGTGCCAGCACCAACTCGTCGAGACTAGCGGGAGGGGCCAAAGACACGCAGTACTTC.

By share, this clonotype counts as large. This sequence joins TRBV6-1 and TRBJ2-3; 11 nucleotides match TRBD2. This CDR3 comprises 15 residues. Looked up from germline, CDR1 is MNHNS and CDR2 is SASEGT. J lost 6 bases, V lost 4 bases, and 6 bases had no gene match. In DNA form, the CDR3 reads TGTGCCAGCAGTGGTAGCGGGAGGGCCGTGGATACGCAGTATTTT. Translation gives CASSGSGRAVDTQYF.

V gene TRBV6-1 combines with J gene TRBJ2-4; D is possibly TRBD1 or TRBD2 (6 bases each). The CDR3 runs 17 residues. Germline values: CDR1 MNHNS, CDR2 SASEGT. The V end was cut by 4 bases, the J end by 15 bases, with 31 bases between. The DNA of the CDR3 is TGTGCCAGCAGTGCGGGGCTCGGGGGCCTTGACCAAGTGACCCCGTACTTC. It yields the protein CASSAGLGGLDQVTPYF.

By sample share, this clonotype is medium-sized. The chain recombines TRBV6-1 with TRBJ2-1; 10 bases align to TRBD2. The DNA end lines up better with TRBJ2-7; the J call may be wrong. The CDR3 has 14 residues. Germline CDR1 is MNHNS and CDR2 is SASEGT. The CDR3: CASNPSGSGNEQYF. CDR3 nucleotides: TGTGCCAGCAACCCTAGCGGGAGTGGGAATGAGCAGTACTTC.

This clonotype came up many times. The chain employs TRBV6-5 and TRBJ2-2; possibly TRBD1 for D (5 bases). V was pared by 2 bases and J by 3 bases, with 16 bases between. Germline V gene data show CDR1 as MNHEY and CDR2 as SVGAGI. The CDR3 consists of 17 residues. For the CDR3, the DNA is TGTGCCAGCAGTTACGGGGCCTCTACAATACACACCGGGGAGCTGTTTTTT. This sequence encodes CASSYGASTIHTGELFF.

This chain joins TRBV10-2 and TRBJ2-1, with D tentatively TRBD2 (5 bases). The CDR3 has 16 residues. The ends were cut back, 2 bases at V and 1 base at J, with 12 bases in the middle. Germline V CDR1 and CDR2: WSHSY, SAAADI. The CDR3 loop reads CASSELPTSSYNEQFF. CDR3 DNA: TGCGCCAGCAGTGAGCTCCCAACTAGTTCCTACAATGAGCAGTTCTTC.

This clonotype was seen just once. The genes are TRBV6-1 and TRBJ2-1; 8 nucleotides agree with TRBD1. The DNA matches TRBJ2-5 better at its end, which makes the J call doubtful. Germline CDR1 reads MNHNS; CDR2 reads SASEGT. There are 14 residues in the CDR3. The CDR3 DNA follows: TGTGCCAGCAGGCGGGACAGGATAGGAGAGACCCAGTACTTC. Protein sequence: CASRRDRIGETQYF.

The gene calls are TRBV10-3 and TRBJ2-5; D perhaps matches TRBD2 (5 bases). Germline V lookup: CDR1 ENHRY, CDR2 SYGVKD. V was pared by 2 bases and J by 4 bases, with 8 bases between. CDR3 size: 13 residues. The CDR3 DNA reads as TGTGCCATCAGTGAGGAGGGAATAGAGACCCAGTACTTC. This sequence encodes CAISEEGIETQYF.

This clonotype appeared a single time. This chain uses TRBV6-2 or TRBV6-3 with TRBJ2-3, with a weak D call TRBD2 (5 bases). The V and J ends lost 7 bases and 1 base respectively, with 18 bases between them. Per the germline V gene, CDR1 is MNHEY and CDR2 is SVGEGT. The CDR3 is 16 residues long. The CDR3 here is CASISPRAGGTDTQYF. CDR3 nucleotide sequence: TGTGCCAGCATTTCCCCCCGGGCGGGCGGCACAGATACGCAGTATTTT.

The chain is built from TRBV27 and TRBJ2-5; TRBD2 matches at 8 bases. The V and J ends lost 11 bases and 4 bases, in that order; junction bases with no gene match: 9. Germline loops: CDR1 MNHEY, CDR2 SMNVEV (reference sequence). The CDR3 spans 13 residues. CDR3 loop: CARGGRGRETQYF. The CDR3 bases are TGTGCCCGCGGGGGGAGGGGTCGAGAGACCCAGTACTTC.

This clonotype was counted ten times or more. The chain has TRBV3-1 and TRBJ2-5, with 9 positions matching TRBD2. This CDR3 spans 14 amino acids. V dropped 6 bases and J dropped 5; count of bases not matched to a gene: 7. Germline-derived CDR1 and CDR2 are LGHDT and YNNKEL (reference sequence). The CDR3 spells CASRLSGRTETQYF. CDR3 coding DNA: TGTGCCAGCAGACTTAGCGGGAGAACGGAGACCCAGTACTTC.

As regards this clonotype: Compared with germline, one end of the junction differs, possibly owing to a read error. The V call is TRBV6-1, the J call TRBJ2-5, with D possibly TRBD2 on 7 matching bases. This CDR3 is 16 amino acids long. Germline V gene lookup returns CDR1 MNHNS and CDR2 SASEGT. The DNA of the CDR3 is TGTGCCAGCGCGGGAGCTGGGGGCCGTGACCCAGAGACGCAGTACTTC. Residues: CASAGAGGRDPETQYF.

The chain is built from TRBV6-5 and TRBJ2-3; D is perhaps TRBD2 (5 bases). V gave up 0 bases and J gave up 11 bases, with 15 bases separating them. The CDR3 totals 14 residues. Germline loops: CDR1 MNHEY, CDR2 SVGAGI. The CDR3 DNA is TGTGCCAGCAGTTACTCGTGGTCCACCGGGAAGCAGTATTTT. Translation: CASSYSWSTGKQYF.